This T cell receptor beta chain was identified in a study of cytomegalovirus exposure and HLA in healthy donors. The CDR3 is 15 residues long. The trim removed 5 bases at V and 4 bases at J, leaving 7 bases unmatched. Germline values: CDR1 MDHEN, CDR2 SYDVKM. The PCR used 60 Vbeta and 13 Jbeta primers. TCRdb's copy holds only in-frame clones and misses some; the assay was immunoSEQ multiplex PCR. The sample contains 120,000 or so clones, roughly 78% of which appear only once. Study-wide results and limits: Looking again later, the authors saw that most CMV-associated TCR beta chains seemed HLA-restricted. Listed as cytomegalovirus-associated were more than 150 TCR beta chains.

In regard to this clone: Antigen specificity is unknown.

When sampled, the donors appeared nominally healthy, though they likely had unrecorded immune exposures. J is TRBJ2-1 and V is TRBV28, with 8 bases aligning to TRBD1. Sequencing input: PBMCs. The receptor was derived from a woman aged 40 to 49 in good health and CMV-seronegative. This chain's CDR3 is CASSDRDRIYNEQFF. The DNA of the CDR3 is TGTGCCAGCAGTGACCGGGACAGGATATACAATGAGCAGTTCTTC.